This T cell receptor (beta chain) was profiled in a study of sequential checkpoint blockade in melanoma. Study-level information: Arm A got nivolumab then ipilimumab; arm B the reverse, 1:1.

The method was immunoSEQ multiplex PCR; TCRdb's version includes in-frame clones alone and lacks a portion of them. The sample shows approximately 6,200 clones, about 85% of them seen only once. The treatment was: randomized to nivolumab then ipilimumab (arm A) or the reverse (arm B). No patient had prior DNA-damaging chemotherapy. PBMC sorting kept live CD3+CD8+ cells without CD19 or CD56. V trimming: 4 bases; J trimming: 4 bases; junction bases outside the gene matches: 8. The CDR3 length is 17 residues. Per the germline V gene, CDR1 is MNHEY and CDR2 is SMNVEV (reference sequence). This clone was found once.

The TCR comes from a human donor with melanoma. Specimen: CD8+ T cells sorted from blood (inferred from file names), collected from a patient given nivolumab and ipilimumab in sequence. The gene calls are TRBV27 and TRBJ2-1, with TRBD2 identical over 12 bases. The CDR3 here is CASSSFTGTSGYNEQFF. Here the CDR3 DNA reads TGTGCCAGCAGTTCCTTTACCGGGACTAGCGGGTACAATGAGCAGTTCTTC.